This T cell receptor beta chain appears in the sequencing data of a study of T cell responses to AZD1222 COVID-19 vaccine (dated by TCRdb to about 2021). A note on the overall study: TCR sequencing covered 230 to 250 trial participants: 200 to 220 given two doses of AZD1222 and 26 given two doses of MenACWY control vaccine. Trial participants were enrolled by age into 18-55, 56-69 and 70-plus year subgroups, with around 140, 26 and 57 TCR-sequenced participants respectively. The full study reports these points: Epitopes outside the regions mutated in the B.1.351 and B.1.1.7 variants were reportedly recognized by nearly half of the unique spike-specific TCRs. The whole spike protein was spanned by vaccine-associated CD4 TCRs, and dominant responses were seen in regions 160-218 and 743-854. After two AZD1222 doses, spike-specific TCR breadth and depth were significantly higher than at day 0 and than in MenACWY recipients. Because no day 14 peak-response samples were available, repertoires were characterized only after the peak T cell response. The 56-69-year group was small, and its depth increase did not reach significance, likely because of low power. Only five or six AZD1222 recipients were SARS-CoV-2 seropositive at baseline, limiting conclusions about previously exposed vaccinees. Participants were mostly white British, with more females than males. The authors suggested clonal diversity may have been underestimated.

The sample's time point label is to be understood as: about 28 days (+/-7) after the second vaccine dose. Explained via the paper, the treatment or condition label denotes: meningococcal conjugate vaccine given as trial control. Samples from vaccinated people were obtained from the UK trials COV001 and COV002, which included a single-blind randomized controlled phase 2/3 trial of AZD1222 (ChAdOx1 nCoV-19) in healthy adults. Trial participant PBMC samples were collected at day 0 and day 28 after the second dose for TCRbeta chain sequencing. Points on this clone: The antigen it recognizes is unknown. Base qualities are missing; no much larger clone stands one base away.

The CDR3 regions of human TCRbeta chains were analyzed by immunosequencing. Turning to the authors' computational methods: TCRs in the repertoires were matched against a reference library of SARS-CoV-2-specific TCRs that had been generated with the MIRA antigen-specificity platform. Breadth meant the fraction of unique TCRs that were SARS-CoV-2-associated, whereas depth meant the fraction of total T cells that were SARS-CoV-2-associated. Using the MIRA data, each spike-specific TCR was mapped to the spike region that the TCR reacts to and placed in a CD4 or CD8 class. Log10-transformed breadth and depth values were compared by one-way ANOVA with Sidak's multiple comparisons tests. Not all clones reach the TCRdb copy of this immuneACCESS table, which keeps in-frame sequences only. Checked studies attribute under half of the gap to unresolved V genes and leave the rest unexplained. Clone size and V and J calls were adopted from that table, with D and trimming inferred from the DNA. The sample includes about 70,000 clones, with 88% observed a single time. The ten top clones hold more than 4% of the sample.

The clonotype originates from an adult who received the MenACWY meningococcal vaccine as a control. The sequencing here drew on peripheral blood, taken 28 days after the second dose of the MenACWY control vaccine.

For the CDR3, the sequence is CASSQALAGGLGELFF. The DNA sequence is as follows: TGCGCCAGCAGCCAAGCCCTAGCGGGGGGACTCGGGGAGCTGTTTTTT. Recombination connected TRBV4-1 to TRBJ2-2, and 11 junction bases match TRBD2. The germline V gene yields MGHRA for CDR1 and YSYEKL for CDR2. Trimming removed 1 base from V and 7 bases from J; the gene matches leave 5 bases unexplained. Its CDR3 holds 16 amino acids, cysteine through phenylalanine. The sequence is cut down to CDR3 DNA, 48 bases in frame from base 1.